The 26 T cell receptor beta chains reported below all come from one sample, sequenced in a study of cytomegalovirus exposure and HLA in healthy donors. The PCR made use of 60 Vbeta and 13 Jbeta primers. Produced via immunoSEQ multiplex PCR; TCRdb's table is partial and in-frame only. The repertoire holds about 95,000 clones, over 75% seen once, with roughly 4.8% in the top ten. The sequenced sample was PBMCs. These receptor sequences come from a man aged 25-40 years in good health and CMV-seropositive.

The rearrangement joins TRBV30 to TRBJ1-2; the match to TRBD1 covers 8 bases. V lost 7 bases to trimming and J lost 4 bases; unmatched junction nucleotides: 8. Germline values: CDR1 GTSNPN, CDR2 SVGIG (reference sequence). CDR3 length: 13 amino acids. The CDR3 sequence is CASQGQAFYGYTF. CDR3 DNA: TGTGCCTCGCAGGGACAGGCCTTCTATGGCTACACCTTC.

This chain links TRBV9 with TRBJ1-1, with D perhaps TRBD1 (5 bases). This CDR3 spans 13 amino acids. CDR1 SGDLS and CDR2 YYNGEE come from the germline V gene. V lost 3 bases and J 4 bases, leaving 10 bases between the germline ends. The CDR3 nucleotides read TGTGCCAGCAGCGCCCACGGGGGCACTGAAGCTTTCTTT. It translates to CASSAHGGTEAFF.

The rearrangement joins TRBV10-3 to TRBJ2-7; perhaps TRBD1 as D (6 bases). The CDR3 is 13 residues long. Germline CDR1 is ENHRY and CDR2 is SYGVKD. V shed 6 bases and J shed 7 bases, with 16 bases lying between them. The CDR3 is CAISLRGTGEQYF. The CDR3 DNA reads as TGTGCCATCAGCCTCAGGGGAACGGGAGAGCAGTACTTC.

The chain couples TRBV19 to TRBJ2-1, with 8 bases lining up with TRBD1. Germline values: CDR1 LNHDA, CDR2 SQIVND (reference sequence). V gave up 9 bases and J gave up 3 bases; unmatched junction bases: 4. This CDR3 has 13 residues. The CDR3 spells CASRDRNYNEQFF. The CDR3 DNA reads TGTGCCAGCCGGGACAGGAACTACAATGAGCAGTTCTTC.

The chain joins TRBV15 to TRBJ2-1; tentative D call: TRBD2 (5 bases). V was shortened by 1 base and J by 0 bases, with 7 bases between the two germline ends. This CDR3 region has 15 residues. Germline loops: CDR1 LNHNV, CDR2 YYDKDF (reference sequence). This CDR3 reads CATSRVGSSYNEQFF. The CDR3 coding sequence is TGTGCCACCAGCAGAGTTGGGAGCTCCTACAATGAGCAGTTCTTC.

The V gene is TRBV27, the J gene TRBJ1-5, with 9 bases identical to TRBD1. V dropped 3 bases and J dropped 7; count of bases not matched to a gene: 4. CDR3 length: 14 amino acids. Looked up from germline, CDR1 is MNHEY and CDR2 is SMNVEV (reference sequence). CDR3 bases: TGTGCCAGCAGTTTTGTCGGACAGGGGCAGCCCCAGCATTTT. The encoded protein is CASSFVGQGQPQHF.

This clone showed up just a few times. The same CDR3 also results from other DNA sequences found in this sample. The rearrangement joins TRBV6-6 to TRBJ2-7, with D tentatively TRBD1 (5 bases). With 0 bases removed from V and 0 bases from J, the gap between germline ends came to 6 bases. The CDR3 spans 14 residues. Germline V gene lookup returns CDR1 MNHNY and CDR2 SVGAGI (reference sequence). DNA of the CDR3: TGTGCCAGCAGTTACTCCGACAGCTCCTACGAGCAGTACGTC. This translates into CASSYSDSSYEQYV.

The chain joins TRBV1 to TRBJ1-5. TRBV1 is a known pseudogene. This CDR3 is 17 amino acids long. CDR3 in DNA: TGCACCAGCAGCCAAGAATCAGGAGGGACCGTTAATCAGCCCCAGCATTTT. This encodes CTSSQESGGTVNQPQHF.

This chain links TRBV4-1 with TRBJ1-2; TRBD1 matches at 8 bases. The CDR3 covers 14 residues. V shed 0 bases, J shed 3 bases, and the junction held 0 bases outside the gene matches. The germline V gene encodes CDR1 MGHRA and CDR2 YSYEKL. The CDR3 sequence: CASSQETGDYGYTF. The DNA of the CDR3 is TGCGCCAGCAGCCAAGAGACAGGGGACTATGGCTACACCTTC.

This rearrangement joins TRBV21-1 to TRBJ1-5; the D call TRBD1 from the table was never checked on the DNA. TRBV21-1 is a known pseudogene. CDR3 length equals 14 residues. In DNA form, the CDR3 reads TGTGCCAGCAAGCAGGTTAGGAAAAATCAGCCCCAGCATTTT. This translates into CASKQVRKNQPQHF.

This sequence joins TRBV5-1 and TRBJ2-5, with D maybe TRBD2 (6 bases). Trimming shortened V by 0 bases and J by 1 base, and 13 bases separated the two germline ends. The CDR3 has 16 amino acids. Looked up from germline, CDR1 is SGHRS and CDR2 is YFSETQ. The CDR3 protein is CASSLGAGGAQETQYF. The CDR3 DNA reads as TGCGCCAGCAGCTTGGGCGCAGGAGGGGCCCAAGAGACCCAGTACTTC.

There are a few counts of this clone. The chain combines TRBV5-4 with TRBJ2-3; D gene uncertain. CDR3 size: 12 residues. Germline CDR1 reads SGHNT; CDR2 reads YYREEE (reference sequence). Deletions cut 3 bases from V and 3 bases from J, with 5 bases between. The CDR3 here is CASSSTTDTQYF. The CDR3 nucleotides are TGTGCCAGCAGCTCTACGACAGATACGCAGTATTTT. Combining the CDR3 with reference TRBV5-4 and TRBJ2-3 gives the whole variable domain ETGVTQSPTHLIKTRGQQVTLRCSSQSGHNTVSWYQQALGQGPQFIFQYYREEENGRGNFPPRFSGLQFPNYSSELNVNALELDDSALYLCASSSTTDTQYFGPGTRLTVL.

This clone was seen more than once but under ten times. The rearrangement joins TRBV11-1 to TRBJ2-2; tentatively, D is TRBD1 (7 bases). CDR3 length: 15 residues. Trimming left V 5 bases short and J 7 bases short, with 17 bases between. Germline V CDR1 and CDR2: SGHAT, FQDESV (reference sequence). The CDR3 DNA is TGTGCCAGCAGCCGACTTAACAGGGGAGGCGGGGAGCTGTTTTTT. This sequence encodes CASSRLNRGGGELFF.

The rearrangement links TRBV6-6 to TRBJ1-6; no firm D call. This CDR3 spans 13 amino acids. The germline V gene encodes CDR1 MNHNY and CDR2 SVGAGI (reference sequence). V was trimmed by 2 bases and J by 10 bases, leaving 9 bases between them. In nucleotides, the CDR3 is TGTGCCAGCAGTTACGTTACGAGCTCACCCCTCCACTTT. Protein sequence: CASSYVTSSPLHF.

The J gene is TRBJ1-2, the V gene TRBV15; 8 nucleotides agree with TRBD1. V lost 5 bases to trimming and J lost 8 bases; unmatched junction nucleotides: 13. The CDR3 is 15 residues long. Germline CDR1 and CDR2: LNHNV and YYDKDF (reference sequence). The CDR3 DNA follows: TGTGCCACCAGCCAGAGCTCAGGGGGCTCCGGGGGCTACACCTTC. The encoded protein is CATSQSSGGSGGYTF.

The chain recombines TRBV11-2 with TRBJ1-6; D is undetermined. V was trimmed by 3 bases and J by 0 bases, leaving 9 bases between them. Germline V gene sequence: CDR1 SGHAT, CDR2 FQNNGV. This CDR3 spans 16 amino acids. This chain's CDR3 is CASSFKGSSYNSPLHF. CDR3 nucleotides: TGTGCCAGCAGCTTTAAAGGGAGCTCCTATAATTCACCCCTCCACTTT.

This clone was recorded only once. The rearrangement uses TRBV11-2 and TRBJ2-1; possibly TRBD2 for D (6 bases). The germline gives CDR1 SGHAT, CDR2 FQNNGV. The CDR3 contains 16 residues. Trimming left V 6 bases short and J 0 bases short, with 15 bases between. The CDR3, as DNA: TGTGCCAGCAGACCAGCGGGCGCTAGCTCCTACAATGAGCAGTTCTTC. Translation: CASRPAGASSYNEQFF. Looking up the rest from reference TRBV11-2 and TRBJ2-1 gives the full variable domain: EAGVAQSPRYKIIEKRQSVAFWCNPISGHATLYWYQQILGQGPKLLIQFQNNGVVDDSQLPKDRFSAERLKGVDSTLKIQPAKLEDSAVYLCASRPAGASSYNEQFFGPGTRLTVL.

The chain is built from TRBV28 and TRBJ1-4, with D possibly TRBD1 on 6 matching bases. The CDR3 loop spans 15 amino acids. V lost 6 bases and J lost 7, with 18 bases in between. From germline, CDR1 is MDHEN and CDR2 SYDVKM. The DNA for the CDR3 is TGTGCCAGCAGCCAGCTACAGGGAACGGGTGAAAAACTGTTTTTT. It is translated as CASSQLQGTGEKLFF.

This chain joins TRBV30 and TRBJ2-2; weak D call: TRBD2 (6 bases). The CDR3 runs 19 residues. Germline CDR1 reads GTSNPN; CDR2 reads SVGIG (reference sequence). V lost 3 bases, J lost 6 bases, and 29 bases lay in between. The CDR3 region is CAWREGRSTGLPFAGELFF. The CDR3 DNA reads as TGTGCCTGGAGGGAGGGAAGATCTACGGGACTCCCTTTCGCCGGGGAGCTGTTTTTT. Combining the CDR3 with reference TRBV30 and TRBJ2-2 gives the whole variable domain SQTIHQWPATLVQPVGSPLSLECTVEGTSNPNLYWYRQAAGRGLQLLFYSVGIGQISSEVPQNLSASRPQDRQFILSSKKLLLSDSGFYLCAWREGRSTGLPFAGELFFGEGSRLTVL.

In its sample, this clone was seen once. This chain joins TRBV2 and TRBJ1-3; perhaps TRBD1 as D (6 bases). This CDR3 has 14 amino acids. Germline-derived CDR1 and CDR2 are SNHLY and FYNNEI. Trimming pared 6 bases from V and 0 bases from J, leaving 9 bases between. The DNA of the CDR3 is TGTGCCAGCAGGGGGGGGCCCTCTGGAAACACCATATATTTT. It specifies CASRGGPSGNTIYF.

J is TRBJ2-1 and V is TRBV18; unclear D gene. V was shortened by 3 bases and J by 2 bases, with 11 bases between the two germline ends. This CDR3 contains 15 residues. Germline CDR1 is KGHSH and CDR2 is LQKENI. CDR3 region: CASSPSPLTYNEQFF. The DNA of the CDR3 is TGTGCCAGCTCACCCAGTCCTTTAACCTACAATGAGCAGTTCTTC.

In this sample, this clone turned up once. V usage is TRBV21-1 and J usage is TRBJ1-2; the table assigns TRBD1, which was not confirmed against the DNA. TRBV21-1 is a recognized pseudogene. The CDR3 is made up of 20 amino acids. The CDR3 DNA reads as TGTGCCAGCAGCAAAACGAGGGGGCGACAGGGTTGCCCGCTTAACTATGGCTACACCTTC. It translates to CASSKTRGRQGCPLNYGYTF.

The J gene is TRBJ2-7, the V gene TRBV5-6, with D perhaps TRBD1 (5 bases). V was trimmed by 4 bases and J by 2 bases, leaving 13 bases between them. Germline V lookup: CDR1 SGHDT, CDR2 YYEEEE. The CDR3 spans 14 residues. The CDR3 is CASSPQGRAYEQYV. The CDR3 coding sequence is TGTGCCAGCAGCCCCCAGGGTAGGGCCTACGAGCAGTACGTC.

The chain employs TRBV11-2 and TRBJ2-1; 7 nucleotides match TRBD1. Trimming took 3 bases from V and 8 from J; bases not matched to a gene: 7. The CDR3 loop spans 14 amino acids. Looked up from germline, CDR1 is SGHAT and CDR2 is FQNNGV. The CDR3 loop is CASSLTGINDEQFF. The DNA of the CDR3 is TGTGCCAGCAGCTTGACAGGGATCAACGATGAGCAGTTCTTC. The full variable domain, rest sourced from reference TRBV11-2 and TRBJ2-1, is EAGVAQSPRYKIIEKRQSVAFWCNPISGHATLYWYQQILGQGPKLLIQFQNNGVVDDSQLPKDRFSAERLKGVDSTLKIQPAKLEDSAVYLCASSLTGINDEQFFGPGTRLTVL.

This clone was seen only a few times. This chain connects TRBV16 to TRBJ1-6; no definite D call. This CDR3 comprises 13 residues. Deletions cut 10 bases from V and 10 bases from J, with 17 bases between. Germline CDR1 KGHSY, CDR2 FQNENV. The CDR3 loop reads CANRRREDSPLHF. For the CDR3, the DNA is TGTGCCAACCGGAGGAGGGAGGACTCACCCCTCCACTTT.

The chain joins TRBV5-1 to TRBJ2-7; tentative D call: TRBD1 (5 bases). The CDR3 length is 15 residues. The V and J ends lost 2 bases and 6 bases respectively, with 18 bases between them. Looked up from germline, CDR1 is SGHRS and CDR2 is YFSETQ. CDR3 nucleotide sequence: TGCGCCAGCAGCTTCCAGGGATCTTTATTTACCGAGCAGTACTTC. Translation gives CASSFQGSLFTEQYF.